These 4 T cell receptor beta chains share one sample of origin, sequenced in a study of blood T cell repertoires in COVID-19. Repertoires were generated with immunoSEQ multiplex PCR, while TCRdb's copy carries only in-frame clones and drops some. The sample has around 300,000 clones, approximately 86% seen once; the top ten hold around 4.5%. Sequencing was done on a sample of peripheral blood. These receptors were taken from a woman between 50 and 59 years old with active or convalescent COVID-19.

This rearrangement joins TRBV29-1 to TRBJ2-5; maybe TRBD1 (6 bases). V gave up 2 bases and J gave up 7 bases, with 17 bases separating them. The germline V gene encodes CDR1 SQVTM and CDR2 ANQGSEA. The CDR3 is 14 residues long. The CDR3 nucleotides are TGCAGCGTTGAAAGGACCGCGACAGGCGGGACCCAGTACTTC. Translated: CSVERTATGGTQYF. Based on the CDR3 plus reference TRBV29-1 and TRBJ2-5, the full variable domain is SAVISQKPSRDICQRGTSLTIQCQVDSQVTMMFWYRQQPGQSLTLIATANQGSEATYESGFVIDKFPISRPNLTFSTLTVSNMSPEDSSIYLCSVERTATGGTQYFGPGTRLLVL.

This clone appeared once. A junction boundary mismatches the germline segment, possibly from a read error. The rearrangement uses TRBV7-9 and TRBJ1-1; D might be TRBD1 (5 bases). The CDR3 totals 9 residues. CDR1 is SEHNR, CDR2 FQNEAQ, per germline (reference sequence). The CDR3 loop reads CACNRQPTF. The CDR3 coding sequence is TGTGCCTGCAACCGACAGCCGACCTTT.

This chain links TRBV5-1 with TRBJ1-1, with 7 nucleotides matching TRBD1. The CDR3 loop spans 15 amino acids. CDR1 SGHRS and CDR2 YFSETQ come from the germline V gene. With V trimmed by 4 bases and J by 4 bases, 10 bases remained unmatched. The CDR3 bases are TGCGCCAGCAGCGACCTGACAGGGCGGGGCACTGAAGCTTTCTTT. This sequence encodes CASSDLTGRGTEAFF.

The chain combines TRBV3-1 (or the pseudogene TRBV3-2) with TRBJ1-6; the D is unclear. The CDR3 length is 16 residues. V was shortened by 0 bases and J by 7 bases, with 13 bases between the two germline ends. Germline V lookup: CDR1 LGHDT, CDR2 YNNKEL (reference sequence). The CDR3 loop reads CASSQEGRGYNSPLHF. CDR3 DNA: TGTGCCAGCAGCCAAGAGGGCCGGGGTTACAATTCACCCCTCCACTTT.